Following are 30 T cell receptor beta chains from one sample sequenced in a study of T cell changes during pregnancy in multiple sclerosis. The assay was immunoSEQ multiplex PCR, and TCRdb's table has in-frame clones only and misses some. The sample lists tens of thousands of clones; about 91% were seen once. The sequences come from peripheral blood, collected before pregnancy. These receptors were collected from a female donor with multiple sclerosis, enrolled in a pregnancy study.

The genes are TRBV19 and TRBJ1-2; D is uncertain. This CDR3 spans 13 amino acids. The germline V gene has CDR1 LNHDA and CDR2 SQIVND (reference sequence). The V end was cut by 6 bases, the J end by 4 bases, with 12 bases between. CDR3 loop: CASSQTGSYGYTF. The CDR3 region has the DNA TGTGCCAGTAGCCAGACGGGATCCTATGGCTACACCTTC.

The chain recombines TRBV5-1 with TRBJ1-1; D possibly corresponds to TRBD1 (6 bases). This CDR3 has 17 amino acids. V gave up 4 bases and J gave up 0 bases, with 19 bases separating them. The germline V gene encodes CDR1 SGHRS and CDR2 YFSETQ. DNA for the CDR3: TGCGCCAGCAGCCTCCGCCCGGGGGGGGCAATGAACACTGAAGCTTTCTTT. Translated: CASSLRPGGAMNTEAFF.

The sample holds one count of this clone. The chain joins TRBV19 to TRBJ2-7, with D perhaps TRBD2 (5 bases). The CDR3 is 12 amino acids. Trimming removed 1 base at V and 6 bases at J, with 7 bases between. Germline V gene data show CDR1 as LNHDA and CDR2 as SQIVND (reference sequence). CDR3 nucleotide sequence: TGTGCCAGTAGTATAGCTGGGAGCGAGCAGTACTTC. It specifies CASSIAGSEQYF. Filled out from reference TRBV19 and TRBJ2-7, the complete variable domain reads DGGITQSPKYLFRKEGQNVTLSCEQNLNHDAMYWYRQDPGQGLRLIYYSQIVNDFQKGDIAEGYSVSREKKESFPLTVTSAQKNPTAFYLCASSIAGSEQYFGPGTRLTVT.

The chain combines TRBV2 with TRBJ1-5, with unresolved D. V was clipped by 1 base and J by 9 bases, with 13 bases between them. There are 14 residues in the CDR3. The germline V gene encodes CDR1 SNHLY and CDR2 FYNNEI. Written as DNA, the CDR3 is TGTGCCAGCAGTGAAGAGGCCCCGGGAGGGCCCCAGCATTTT. The encoded protein is CASSEEAPGGPQHF.

In its sample, this clone was seen once. The chain combines TRBV25-1 with TRBJ2-2; D is unclear. In germline, CDR1 is MGHDK, CDR2 SYGVNS. The CDR3 contains 12 residues. V dropped 1 base and J dropped 5 bases, with 2 bases sitting between them. The CDR3 loop reads CASSELTGELFF. The CDR3 bases are TGTGCCAGCAGTGAATTAACCGGGGAGCTGTTTTTT.

This clone was observed a single time. The rearrangement joins TRBV5-4 to TRBJ2-5; 11 bases agree with TRBD2. The CDR3 contains 18 residues. Germline CDR1 SGHNT, CDR2 YYREEE (reference sequence). V gave up 0 bases and J gave up 4 bases; unmatched junction bases: 11. CDR3 in amino acids: CASSLGSGRALSGETQYF. In nucleotides, the CDR3 is TGTGCCAGCAGCTTGGGTAGCGGGAGGGCCTTAAGTGGAGAGACCCAGTACTTC.

The V call is TRBV2, the J call TRBJ2-1, with 14 bases fitting TRBD2. The V segment lost 10 bases and the J segment 7 bases; nucleotides outside the gene matches: 3. The CDR3 has 13 amino acids. Germline CDR1 reads SNHLY; CDR2 reads FYNNEI. This chain's CDR3 is CAIGTSGSNEQFF. The CDR3 DNA reads as TGTGCCATCGGGACTAGCGGGAGTAATGAGCAGTTCTTC.

This CDR3 is CASRRGGTEAFF. CDR3 sequence (DNA): TGTGCCAGCAGAAGGGGGGGGACTGAAGCTTTCTTT. The genes are TRBV6-1 and TRBJ1-1; a possible D gene is TRBD1 (6 bases). Germline V CDR1 and CDR2: MNHNS, SASEGT. The CDR3 has 12 residues. Trimming removed 6 bases at V and 5 bases at J, with 10 bases between.

This clone was seen only once. The gene calls are TRBV5-1 and TRBJ2-7; 8 nucleotides line up with TRBD2. The V gene's germline CDR1 is SGHRS and CDR2 YFSETQ. V lost 4 bases to trimming and J lost 0 bases; unmatched junction nucleotides: 12. The CDR3 contains 17 residues. The CDR3 DNA reads as TGCGCCAGCAGCCTCACCGCGGGCGGGAGGAGCTCCTACGAGCAGTACTTC. This encodes CASSLTAGGRSSYEQYF.

The chain carries TRBV6-6 and TRBJ2-3; 9 bases match TRBD2. Germline assignment: CDR1 MNHNY and CDR2 SVGAGI (reference sequence). Trimming took 7 bases from V and 4 from J; bases not matched to a gene: 6. The CDR3 length is 14 residues. The CDR3 sequence is CASTIAGVADTQYF. In DNA form, the CDR3 reads TGTGCCAGCACCATAGCGGGAGTCGCAGATACGCAGTATTTT.

The chain carries TRBV7-9 and TRBJ2-1; weak D call: TRBD1 (6 bases). CDR3 size: 12 residues. CDR1 SEHNR and CDR2 FQNEAQ come from the germline V gene (reference sequence). The V gene lost 5 bases and the J gene lost 12 bases, with 14 bases spanning the gap. CDR3 loop: CASSPTPRGQFF. Written as DNA, the CDR3 is TGTGCCAGCAGCCCCACTCCCAGGGGGCAGTTCTTC. Full variable domain (outside the CDR3, taken from reference TRBV7-9 and TRBJ2-1): DTGVSQNPRHKITKRGQNVTFRCDPISEHNRLYWYRQTLGQGPEFLTYFQNEAQLEKSRLLSDRFSAERPKGSFSTLEIQRTEQGDSAMYLCASSPTPRGQFFGPGTRLTVL.

The J gene is TRBJ1-4, the V gene TRBV25-1; the match to TRBD1 covers 10 bases. V was clipped by 2 bases and J by 8 bases; unmatched bases: 8. The CDR3 has 16 residues. Germline CDR1 reads MGHDK; CDR2 reads SYGVNS. CDR3 sequence reads: CASSELGTGDREKLFF. The CDR3 coding sequence is TGTGCCAGCAGTGAACTCGGGACAGGGGATCGGGAAAAACTGTTTTTT.

The V and J genes are TRBV30 and TRBJ2-5; weak D call: TRBD2 (7 bases). Trimming removed 4 bases at V and 5 bases at J, with 17 bases between. CDR3 length: 14 residues. Germline values: CDR1 GTSNPN, CDR2 SVGIG (reference sequence). This chain's CDR3 is CAWKIIQGGETQYF. Here the CDR3 DNA reads TGTGCCTGGAAGATTATACAGGGAGGGGAGACCCAGTACTTC.

J is TRBJ1-2 and V is TRBV15; 8 bases match TRBD1. The germline V gene encodes CDR1 LNHNV and CDR2 YYDKDF (reference sequence). The CDR3 is 11 residues long. The J segment lost 7 bases and the V segment lost 10 bases, leaving 5 bases of the junction unmatched. CDR3 sequence reads: CAIWGTGGYTF. The DNA of the CDR3 is TGTGCCATTTGGGGGACAGGTGGCTACACCTTC.

The genes are TRBV28 and TRBJ1-5; possible D gene TRBD1, 6 bases. The V and J ends lost 4 bases and 7 bases respectively, with 17 bases between them. Looked up from germline, CDR1 is MDHEN and CDR2 is SYDVKM. This CDR3 has 15 residues. CDR3 coding DNA: TGTGCCAGCAGTTCCTTACCCGAACAGGGCCAGCCCCAGCATTTT. Translated: CASSSLPEQGQPQHF.

The chain joins TRBV4-1 to TRBJ1-5; possibly TRBD1 for D (5 bases). The V gene lost 0 bases and the J gene lost 6 bases, with 12 bases spanning the gap. CDR3 length: 15 residues. The germline V gene has CDR1 MGHRA and CDR2 YSYEKL. This CDR3 reads CASSQDGGGGQPQHF. The CDR3 nucleotides are TGCGCCAGCAGCCAAGATGGGGGAGGAGGTCAGCCCCAGCATTTT.

In its sample, this clone was seen once. The chain joins TRBV6-1 to TRBJ2-7, with 9 positions matching TRBD1. With 4 bases clipped from V and 5 bases from J, the junction kept 6 bases outside the gene matches. The CDR3 runs to 14 residues. CDR1 is MNHNS and CDR2 is SASEGT in the germline V gene. The CDR3, as DNA: TGTGCCAGCAGTGCTTCGGGACAGGGAAACGAGCAGTACTTC. Amino acids: CASSASGQGNEQYF.

This clone was found once. The chain carries TRBV28 and TRBJ2-7, with D hard to call. This CDR3 is built from 10 residues. V lost 6 bases and J 7 bases, leaving 7 bases between the germline ends. Germline V CDR1 and CDR2: MDHEN, SYDVKM. For the CDR3, the DNA is TGTGCCAGCAGGCGCTGGGAGCAGTACTTC. Translated, it gives CASRRWEQYF.

In DNA, the CDR3 is TGTGCCAGCAGCCAACCCTGGGGACAGGGGGTCGGCTACACCTTC. It codes for CASSQPWGQGVGYTF. The V call is TRBV4-2, the J call TRBJ1-2; TRBD1 matches 11 bases. V trimming: 2 bases; J trimming: 8 bases; junction bases outside the gene matches: 7. From germline, CDR1 is LGHNA and CDR2 YNFKEQ. The length of the CDR3 is 15 residues.

The V and J genes are TRBV4-1 and TRBJ1-3, with unresolved D. The CDR3 length is 16 residues. The germline CDR1 and CDR2 sequences are MGHRA and YSYEKL. V was pared by 1 base and J by 0 bases, with 10 bases between. CDR3 in DNA: TGCGCCAGCAGCCAAGGGGAGTCCCTCTCTGGAAACACCATATATTTT. Amino acids: CASSQGESLSGNTIYF.

This clone showed up just once. This sequence joins TRBV9 and TRBJ2-2, with 11 bases aligning to TRBD2. Germline CDR1 reads SGDLS; CDR2 reads YYNGEE. The CDR3 has 20 amino acids. The V and J ends lost 4 bases and 1 base, in that order; junction bases with no gene match: 15. The CDR3 sequence: CASSHRGQQGLAGNTGELFF. CDR3 DNA sequence: TGTGCCAGCAGCCATCGGGGTCAACAAGGACTAGCGGGGAACACCGGGGAGCTGTTTTTT. The full variable domain, completed using reference TRBV9 and TRBJ2-2, is DSGVTQTPKHLITATGQRVTLRCSPRSGDLSVYWYQQSLDQGLQFLIQYYNGEERAKGNILERFSAQQFPDLHSELNLSSLELGDSALYFCASSHRGQQGLAGNTGELFFGEGSRLTVL.

The chain employs TRBV9 and TRBJ2-5; a weak D match, TRBD1 (6 bases). The germline CDR1 and CDR2 sequences are SGDLS and YYNGEE. The CDR3 extends over 15 amino acids. Trimming cost V 3 bases and J 4 bases, with 16 bases left between them. The CDR3 reads CASSATGRSGETQYF. The CDR3 DNA reads as TGTGCCAGCAGCGCTACAGGGCGGAGCGGAGAGACCCAGTACTTC.

The chain uses TRBV4-1 and TRBJ1-2, with D unresolved. V was shortened by 1 base and J by 7 bases, with 16 bases between the two germline ends. Germline-derived CDR1 and CDR2 are MGHRA and YSYEKL. This CDR3 contains 15 residues. In DNA, the CDR3 is TGCGCCAGCAGCCAAGCTGGGCAGTTACTCGGTGGCTACACCTTC. Translated, it gives CASSQAGQLLGGYTF.

The V gene is TRBV11-2, the J gene TRBJ2-1, with 7 bases matching TRBD2. Germline-derived CDR1 and CDR2 are SGHAT and FQNNGV. The CDR3 extends over 11 amino acids. V shed 5 bases, J shed 12 bases, and the junction held 4 bases outside the gene matches. The CDR3 here is CASSREVGQFF. The CDR3 coding sequence is TGTGCCAGCAGCCGGGAGGTCGGGCAGTTCTTC.

The genes are TRBV6-1 and TRBJ2-2; a possible D gene is TRBD2 (6 bases). Germline CDR1 is MNHNS and CDR2 is SASEGT. Deletions cut 3 bases from V and 3 bases from J, with 8 bases between. The CDR3 sequence is 14 residues long. This CDR3 is CASSEGTHTGELFF. DNA for the CDR3: TGTGCCAGCAGTGAGGGGACTCACACCGGGGAGCTGTTTTTT.

V usage is TRBV19 and J usage is TRBJ2-1; 8 nucleotides align to TRBD2. The CDR3 has 17 residues. From germline, CDR1 is LNHDA and CDR2 SQIVND (reference sequence). After removal of 5 bases from V and 0 bases from J, the junction contained 9 bases not matched to a gene. The CDR3 loop reads CASSPSPGGSSYNEQFF. The CDR3 DNA reads as TGTGCCAGTAGTCCATCTCCGGGGGGGAGCTCCTACAATGAGCAGTTCTTC.

The rearrangement joins TRBV28 to TRBJ1-2, with 8 nucleotides matching TRBD1. Germline V gene lookup returns CDR1 MDHEN and CDR2 SYDVKM. The CDR3 covers 13 residues. Trimming cost V 6 bases and J 8 bases; bases outside gene matches: 8. The CDR3 sequence is CASSADRVSGYTF. The CDR3 DNA follows: TGTGCCAGCAGCGCGGACAGGGTAAGCGGCTACACCTTC.

The chain combines TRBV6-1 with TRBJ1-4; 7 bases line up with TRBD1. This CDR3 spans 14 amino acids. The junction had 5 bases not matched to a gene; V was cut back by 3 bases and J by 7 bases. The germline CDR1 and CDR2 sequences are MNHNS and SASEGT. The CDR3 sequence: CASSESQGGEKLFF. CDR3 coding DNA: TGTGCCAGCAGTGAGTCCCAGGGGGGTGAAAAACTGTTTTTT.

The chain couples TRBV27 to TRBJ2-1; D is uncertain. This CDR3 has 14 residues. Germline assignment: CDR1 MNHEY and CDR2 SMNVEV (reference sequence). Trimming cost V 6 bases and J 0 bases, with 9 bases left between them. The CDR3 protein is CASRLWSSYNEQFF. The CDR3 DNA is TGTGCCAGCAGACTCTGGAGCTCCTACAATGAGCAGTTCTTC.

The chain has TRBV7-2 and TRBJ2-7; 9 bases map to TRBD2. J gave up 3 bases and V 1 base, and 4 bases lay outside the gene matches. Germline V CDR1 and CDR2: SGHTA, FQGNSA. CDR3 length: 15 residues. The CDR3 bases are TGTGCCAGCAGCTTAGAACTAGCGGGCCTCTACGAGCAGTACTTC. Protein sequence: CASSLELAGLYEQYF.